This T cell receptor beta chain comes out of a study of shared clonotypes between healthy human individuals. Comment on this clone: No antigen is known for it.

It was at deep level that the assay was run. The method was immunoSEQ multiplex PCR; TCRdb's version includes in-frame clones alone and lacks a portion of them. The sample lists about 2.2 million clones, approximately 94% occurring once. The germline V gene encodes CDR1 SEHNR and CDR2 FQNEAQ (reference sequence). The CDR3 is 15 amino acids. Trimming removed 5 bases from V and 1 base from J; junction bases left unmatched: 6. Naive CD8 populations comprised CD45RO-negative cells positively selected for CCR7, excluding terminally differentiated effector memory CD45RA+ cells. Within Nashville, Tennessee resided all donors, each a Caucasian adult. Study-level findings and limits: The authors expected sequencing depth to affect clonotype sharing among donors. Limitation of the genetic and exposure-history diversity represented came from the few donors.

The specimen was naive CD8+ T cells from PBMCs. V is TRBV7-9 and J is TRBJ2-7, with 9 bases matching TRBD1. This TCR was recovered from a man aged 18 to 30 in good health. Some clones in this sample may be carry-over from other donors' samples. The CDR3 DNA reads as TGTGCCAGCAGCGATCTGGGACAGGGTTCCTACGAGCAGTACTTC. This translates into CASSDLGQGSYEQYF.